One and the same sample provided the 5 T cell receptor beta chains below, sequenced in a study of T cells in Graves' hyperthyroidism and ophthalmopathy (dated by TCRdb to the late 2010s). Libraries came from multiplex PCR. Sequenced on an Illumina HiSeq 2000. The TCR beta CDR3 regions were amplified from the RNA transcripts. A first-round RT-PCR of the TCR CDR3 used the HTBI primer set with the Qiagen OneStep RT-PCR kit. The raw public reads went through TCRdb reprocessing: fastp at Q25, MiXCR clone calling, in-frame beta chains kept. Under each unique CDR3 protein, matching rows form one entry showing the most common genes and DNA. The sample profile shows about 360,000 distinct CDR3 sequences; 15% to 20% of them were found once. Jointly, the top ten make up about 4% of the sample. The sample comprised blood. The receptors stem from a woman in her late teens or twenties with Graves' hyperthyroidism.

This clonotype showed up many times. The chain links TRBV7-9 to TRBJ2-2; D call uncertain. Germline V lookup: CDR1 SEHNR, CDR2 FQNEAQ (reference sequence). V was clipped by 7 bases and J by 0 bases, with 12 bases between them. This CDR3 contains 15 residues. This CDR3 is CASILADTNTGELFF. In nucleotides, the CDR3 is TGTGCCAGCATCTTGGCCGATACGAACACCGGGGAGCTGTTTTTT.

This clonotype was seen repeatedly, ten times or more. The V call is TRBV20-1, the J call TRBJ2-5, with D possibly being TRBD2 (5 bases). V was cut by 0 bases and J by 2 bases, with 16 bases left in between. From germline, CDR1 is DFQATT and CDR2 SNEGSKA (reference sequence). This CDR3 is built from 16 residues. In DNA, the CDR3 is TGCAGTGCTAGAGATCTTTATGGGAGCTTTCAAGAGACCCAGTACTTC. Residues: CSARDLYGSFQETQYF.

This clonotype was picked up many times. The rearrangement links TRBV2 to TRBJ1-3; D call uncertain. Trimming took 7 bases from V and 7 from J, leaving 23 bases between them. The CDR3 runs to 16 residues. Germline CDR1 and CDR2: SNHLY and FYNNEI. The CDR3 protein is CASIMLADISRNTIYF. The CDR3, as DNA: TGTGCCAGCATAATGTTAGCCGATATCAGTAGGAACACCATATATTTT.

This clonotype was seen many times. V is TRBV6-2 or TRBV6-3 and J is TRBJ1-1; TRBD1 matches 7 bases. Germline V CDR1 and CDR2: MNHEY, SVGEGT. CDR3 length: 12 residues. The V and J ends lost 7 bases and 6 bases, in that order; junction bases with no gene match: 5. As DNA, the CDR3 is TGTGCCAGCACGGCAGGGGGTCCTGAAGCTTTCTTT. Residues: CASTAGGPEAFF.

This clonotype was observed at least ten times. DNA for the CDR3: TGTGCCAGCAGCTTAGTCCACTCAAGCTCCTACGAGCAGTACTTC. Amino acid sequence: CASSLVHSSSYEQYF. The chain uses TRBV7-2 and TRBJ2-7; D is undetermined. V dropped 1 base and J dropped 0 bases, with 10 bases sitting between them. Germline values: CDR1 SGHTA, CDR2 FQGNSA. The CDR3 length is 15 residues.